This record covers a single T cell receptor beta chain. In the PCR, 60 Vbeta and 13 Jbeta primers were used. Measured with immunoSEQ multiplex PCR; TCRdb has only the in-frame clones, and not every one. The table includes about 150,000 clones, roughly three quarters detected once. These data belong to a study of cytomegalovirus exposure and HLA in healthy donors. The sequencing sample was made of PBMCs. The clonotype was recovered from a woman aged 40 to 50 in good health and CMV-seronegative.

The CDR3 spells CASSPGTGGNEQYF. In DNA form, the CDR3 reads TGTGCCAGCAGCCCCGGGACAGGGGGTAACGAGCAGTACTTC. The chain employs TRBV6-5 and TRBJ2-5; 11 bases align to TRBD1. The closer fit of TRBJ2-7 to the DNA end suggests the J call may be wrong. This CDR3 comprises 14 residues. The V gene's germline CDR1 is MNHEY and CDR2 SVGAGI.